This T cell receptor (beta chain) was documented in a study of Graves' ophthalmopathy and Graves' hyperthyroidism. Comments on this clonotype: Its antigen is undetermined.

Study results and limitations: In blood, most expanded thyroid clonotypes above 0.001 frequency were also detected. A roughly 84% specificity and roughly 90% sensitivity were achieved by a 13-signature model that separated ophthalmopathy from stable hyperthyroidism.

Amplified material comprised TCR beta CDR3 regions derived from RNA transcripts. In the first round, RT-PCR was carried out with HTBI primers, and a multiplex PCR formed the second round. TCRdb itself ran the multiplex PCR reads through MiXCR, one entry per CDR3 protein. Among roughly 420,000 distinct CDR3 sequences listed, roughly 20% were seen once. In this cohort's terms, stable hyperthyroidism meant no ophthalmopathy by 18 months of follow-up. Aged 18 to 65, the patients with hyperthyroidism had under 2 months' duration and were newly diagnosed. Germline V gene data show CDR1 as MNHEY and CDR2 as SMNVEV (reference sequence). The CDR3 has 13 residues. Between the trimmed V and J ends, which lost 6 bases and 3 bases, there was a span of 12 bases.

V usage is TRBV27 and J usage is TRBJ2-7, with D perhaps matching TRBD2 (6 bases). This sequence was found in a woman between 18 and 30 years old with stable Graves' hyperthyroidism. The specimen sequenced was peripheral blood. The CDR3 region is CASRPGSHYEQYF. In DNA form, the CDR3 reads TGTGCCAGCAGGCCCGGGAGCCACTACGAGCAGTACTTC.